One and the same sample provided the 32 T cell receptor beta chains below, sequenced in a study of cytomegalovirus exposure and HLA in healthy donors. PCR employed 60 Vbeta and 13 Jbeta primers. The method was immunoSEQ multiplex PCR; TCRdb's version includes in-frame clones alone and lacks a portion of them. The data hold approximately 170,000 clones, with approximately 83% observed a single time. The sequenced material came from PBMCs. Every receptor here comes from a boy under 10 years old in good health and CMV-seronegative.

The chain joins TRBV27 to TRBJ2-3; maybe TRBD2 (7 bases). CDR1 is MNHEY and CDR2 is SMNVEV in the germline V gene (reference sequence). This CDR3 region has 15 residues. Trimming pared 5 bases from V and 5 bases from J, leaving 17 bases between. CDR3 protein: CASSPVSGGKDTQYF. Here the CDR3 DNA reads TGTGCCAGCAGTCCTGTATCGGGGGGCAAAGATACGCAGTATTTT.

The chain combines TRBV4-2 with TRBJ2-7, with a possible D match to TRBD2 (5 bases). Germline V CDR1 and CDR2: LGHNA, YNFKEQ. The V gene lost 1 base and the J gene lost 3 bases, with 28 bases spanning the gap. The CDR3 is 20 residues long. The CDR3 protein is CASSQVASLSSGSNFYEQYF. CDR3 nucleotides: TGTGCCAGCAGCCAAGTTGCGTCTCTTTCGAGCGGAAGCAACTTCTACGAGCAGTACTTC.

The chain couples TRBV15 to TRBJ2-3; TRBD1 agrees at 9 bases. The CDR3 is 17 residues long. Germline assignment: CDR1 LNHNV and CDR2 YYDKDF (reference sequence). V shed 3 bases and J 4 bases; nucleotides not matched to a gene: 11. Here the CDR3 DNA reads TGTGCCACCAGCAGTCTACGGGACAGGGTTTCGTCAGATACGCAGTATTTT. This sequence encodes CATSSLRDRVSSDTQYF.

This clone was seen a single time. The chain links TRBV30 to TRBJ1-3; tentative D call: TRBD1 (5 bases). The V gene lost 2 bases and the J gene lost 2 bases, with 19 bases spanning the gap. Germline V gene sequence: CDR1 GTSNPN, CDR2 SVGIG (reference sequence). The length of the CDR3 is 17 residues. CDR3 nucleotide sequence: TGTGCCTGGAGTTACGGTGGTCCAGGGCGGCCTGGAAACACCATATATTTT. It encodes CAWSYGGPGRPGNTIYF. Variable domain in full (rest from reference TRBV30 and TRBJ1-3): SQTIHQWPATLVQPVGSPLSLECTVEGTSNPNLYWYRQAAGRGLQLLFYSVGIGQISSEVPQNLSASRPQDRQFILSSKKLLLSDSGFYLCAWSYGGPGRPGNTIYFGEGSWLTVV.

The rearrangement links TRBV4-2 to TRBJ2-5; 7 bases align to TRBD1. This CDR3 is 18 amino acids long. The germline CDR1 and CDR2 sequences are LGHNA and YNFKEQ. Trimming took 3 bases from V and 1 from J; bases not matched to a gene: 14. This CDR3 is CASSHFSGTAAPQETQYF. Written as DNA, the CDR3 is TGTGCCAGCAGCCACTTCTCCGGGACAGCCGCTCCCCAAGAGACCCAGTACTTC.

There are a few counts of this clone. The J gene is TRBJ1-2, the V gene TRBV5-6; D may be TRBD1 (5 bases). The CDR3 is made up of 14 amino acids. Germline CDR1 and CDR2: SGHDT and YYEEEE. Trimming shortened V by 3 bases and J by 0 bases, and 9 bases separated the two germline ends. The CDR3 sequence: CASSWGRANYGYTF. CDR3 nucleotides: TGTGCCAGCAGCTGGGGCCGAGCTAACTATGGCTACACCTTC.

As DNA, the CDR3 is TGTGCCAGCAGCGTAGGGACAATCGGGGAGCTGTTTTTT. Its protein product is CASSVGTIGELFF. The chain couples TRBV9 to TRBJ2-2, with TRBD1 as a possible D gene (5 bases). Trimming took 0 bases from V and 7 from J, leaving 7 bases between them. The CDR3 runs 13 residues. Germline CDR1 and CDR2: SGDLS and YYNGEE.

In nucleotides, the CDR3 is TGTGCCAGCACCTCGGGACTGCGCTATGGCTACACCTTC. Its translation: CASTSGLRYGYTF. V usage is TRBV6-5 and J usage is TRBJ1-2; D perhaps matches TRBD1 (5 bases). Germline loops: CDR1 MNHEY, CDR2 SVGAGI. This CDR3 contains 13 residues. The V end was cut by 7 bases, the J end by 4 bases, with 13 bases between.

Details on this clone: This sample also contains other DNA sequences that code for the same CDR3. The chain recombines TRBV27 with TRBJ2-7; TRBD1 matches 11 bases. The germline V gene encodes CDR1 MNHEY and CDR2 SMNVEV (reference sequence). There are 13 residues in the CDR3. V trimming: 8 bases; J trimming: 5 bases; junction bases outside the gene matches: 5. CDR3 residues: CASSRTGGDEQYF. CDR3 bases: TGTGCCAGCTCGAGGACAGGGGGCGACGAGCAGTACTTC.

The chain recombines TRBV5-5 with TRBJ2-1; 10 bases agree with TRBD1. Germline assignment: CDR1 SGHKS and CDR2 YYEKEE (reference sequence). V was pared by 0 bases and J by 7 bases, with 7 bases of the junction left unmatched. The CDR3 sequence is 16 residues long. Here the CDR3 DNA reads TGTGCCAGCAGCTTGGTCCGGGACAGGGGCTCGAATGAGCAGTTCTTC. Translating it yields CASSLVRDRGSNEQFF. The full variable domain, in which reference TRBV5-5 and TRBJ2-1 provide the parts outside the CDR3, is DAGVTQSPTHLIKTRGQQVTLRCSPISGHKSVSWYQQVLGQGPQFIFQYYEKEERGRGNFPDRFSARQFPNYSSELNVNALLLGDSALYLCASSLVRDRGSNEQFFGPGTRLTVL.

Here the CDR3 DNA reads TGTGCCAGCAGCGGGGGACTAGCGGAGGGCACCGGGGAGCTGTTTTTT. This gives the protein CASSGGLAEGTGELFF. The gene calls are TRBV9 and TRBJ2-2, with 11 positions matching TRBD2. The V gene end was trimmed by 3 bases and the J gene end by 4 bases; junction bases not matched to a gene: 5. Germline V CDR1 and CDR2: SGDLS, YYNGEE. The CDR3 is made up of 16 amino acids.

The rearrangement joins TRBV5-4 to TRBJ1-1; 8 bases agree with TRBD1. Germline values: CDR1 SGHNT, CDR2 YYREEE (reference sequence). CDR3 length: 15 residues. V lost 1 base and J lost 3; bases outside the gene matches: 5. CDR3: CASSLRQGLYTEAFF. In DNA form, the CDR3 reads TGTGCCAGCAGCTTGAGACAGGGGCTTTACACTGAAGCTTTCTTT.

The J gene is TRBJ2-1, the V gene TRBV5-4; the D gene is possibly TRBD1 (6 bases). The CDR3 has 16 amino acids. Looked up from germline, CDR1 is SGHNT and CDR2 is YYREEE (reference sequence). The V end lost 1 base, the J end lost 0 bases, and 11 bases lay between the germline ends. The CDR3 DNA is TGTGCCAGCAGCTTGATACAGGGCCTCTCCTACAATGAGCAGTTCTTC. Its protein product is CASSLIQGLSYNEQFF.

The chain joins TRBV10-1 to TRBJ2-2; 8 positions match TRBD2. Germline V CDR1 and CDR2: WNHNN, SYGVQD (reference sequence). V lost 2 bases and J lost 1; bases outside the gene matches: 0. The CDR3 loop spans 15 amino acids. CDR3 residues: CASSETSGNTGELFF. CDR3 DNA: TGCGCCAGCAGTGAGACTAGCGGGAACACCGGGGAGCTGTTTTTT.

The sample holds one count of this clone. The chain carries TRBV29-1 and TRBJ2-1; 8 bases agree with TRBD2. The germline CDR1 and CDR2 sequences are SQVTM and ANQGSEA. The trim removed 0 bases at V and 6 bases at J, leaving 10 bases unmatched. The CDR3 is made up of 16 amino acids. The CDR3 region is CSVEDLSASGFNEQFF. DNA of the CDR3: TGCAGCGTTGAAGATCTTTCGGCTAGCGGGTTCAATGAGCAGTTCTTC.

The CDR3 nucleotides are TGTGCCATCCGAGGGCGGGAGGGGTTCCACGAGCAGTACTTC. Its translation: CAIRGREGFHEQYF. The chain has TRBV28 and TRBJ2-7; 9 bases fit TRBD2. The germline CDR1 and CDR2 sequences are MDHEN and SYDVKM. The CDR3 loop spans 14 amino acids. Trimming removed 10 bases from V and 5 bases from J; junction bases left unmatched: 12. The variable domain in full, completed from reference TRBV28 and TRBJ2-7, reads DVKVTQSSRYLVKRTGEKVFLECVQDMDHENMFWYRQDPGLGLRLIYFSYDVKMKEKGDIPEGYSVSREKKERFSLILESASTNQTSMYLCAIRGREGFHEQYFGPGTRLTVT.

This clone was observed a handful of times. This chain connects TRBV6-6 to TRBJ2-7; D is possibly TRBD1 (5 bases). Germline assignment: CDR1 MNHNY and CDR2 SVGAGI (reference sequence). V was trimmed by 6 bases and J by 0 bases, leaving 9 bases between them. The CDR3 extends over 13 amino acids. Here the CDR3 reads CASSRTSSYEQYV. DNA of the CDR3: TGTGCCAGCAGCCGGACAAGCTCCTACGAGCAGTACGTC.

This chain joins TRBV10-3 and TRBJ1-2; the match to TRBD1 covers 8 bases. This CDR3 has 13 residues. Trimming at V came to 2 bases and at J to 7 bases, leaving 3 bases not matched to a gene. In germline, CDR1 is ENHRY, CDR2 SYGVKD. CDR3 bases: TGTGCCATCAGTGAGGGACAGGGAGGTGGCTACACCTTC. Its translation: CAISEGQGGGYTF.

CDR3 nucleotides: TGTGCCAGCGGAGGGAGGTCGGTAGGGGTTAACTATGGCTACACCTTC. This gives the protein CASGGRSVGVNYGYTF. The rearrangement uses TRBV28 and TRBJ1-2, with D maybe TRBD1 (5 bases). The CDR3 is made up of 16 amino acids. Trimming removed 8 bases from V and 1 base from J, with 20 bases in between. Germline V gene sequence: CDR1 MDHEN, CDR2 SYDVKM.

The chain employs TRBV30 and TRBJ2-5; D perhaps matches TRBD2 (5 bases). The end of the DNA fits TRBJ2-7 better, so the J call may be wrong. Germline V lookup: CDR1 GTSNPN, CDR2 SVGIG (reference sequence). This CDR3 has 17 amino acids. CDR3 DNA: TGTGCCTGGAGTGTACGGGGAAGGAGGAGCCTCTCCTACGAGCAGTACTTC. This sequence encodes CAWSVRGRRSLSYEQYF.

The chain joins TRBV19 to TRBJ2-3; possibly TRBD2 for D (6 bases). Germline CDR1 and CDR2: LNHDA and SQIVND (reference sequence). Trimming removed 1 base from V and 2 bases from J, with 10 bases in between. This CDR3 comprises 15 residues. CDR3 DNA sequence: TGTGCCAGTAGTATAGGGGGACTCCTCACAGATACGCAGTATTTT. As protein: CASSIGGLLTDTQYF.

The rearrangement joins TRBV13 to TRBJ2-3; TRBD1 is a possible D gene (5 bases). Trimming took 5 bases from V and 0 from J, leaving 12 bases between them. This CDR3 contains 15 residues. CDR1 is PRHDT, CDR2 FYEKMQ, per germline (reference sequence). The CDR3 sequence is CASSPRQTSTDTQYF. The CDR3 DNA sequence: TGTGCCAGCAGCCCCCGACAGACTAGCACAGATACGCAGTATTTT.

This chain links TRBV15 with TRBJ2-3; 7 positions agree with TRBD1. Unmatched junction bases numbered 5, after V lost 5 bases and J lost 6 bases. CDR3 length: 13 amino acids. Germline V gene lookup returns CDR1 LNHNV and CDR2 YYDKDF (reference sequence). CDR3 sequence: CATSGQASDTQYF. The CDR3 DNA reads as TGTGCCACCAGCGGACAGGCCTCCGATACGCAGTATTTT.

The chain recombines TRBV6-6 with TRBJ1-2, with TRBD1 identical over 7 bases. Trimming at V came to 4 bases and at J to 3 bases, leaving 8 bases not matched to a gene. The CDR3 extends over 15 amino acids. CDR1 and CDR2 from the germline V gene are MNHNY and SVGAGI (reference sequence). The chain's CDR3 is CASSSLGTVHYGYTF. For the CDR3, the DNA is TGTGCCAGCAGTTCCCTTGGGACAGTTCACTATGGCTACACCTTC.

A note on this clone: Its ends do not fully match the called genes, so a read error is possible. The V and J genes are TRBV4-1 and TRBJ1-2; D is undetermined. Germline-derived CDR1 and CDR2 are MGHRA and YSYEKL. The CDR3 consists of 16 residues. The CDR3 DNA is TGCGCCAGCAGCCAAGATCCCGGGGTGTATGGCTATGGCTACCCCTTC. It translates to CASSQDPGVYGYGYPF.

The CDR3 loop is CASSVRVSSYNEQFF. For the CDR3, the DNA is TGTGCCAGCAGTGTACGGGTTAGCTCCTACAATGAGCAGTTCTTC. The chain carries TRBV6-4 and TRBJ2-1; D ambiguous. This CDR3 spans 15 amino acids. Germline V gene data show CDR1 as MRHNA and CDR2 as SNTAGT. V dropped 4 bases and J dropped 0 bases, with 10 bases sitting between them.

The J gene is TRBJ1-1, the V gene TRBV27, with D perhaps matching TRBD1 (6 bases). The CDR3 has 14 amino acids. Germline lookup yields CDR1 MNHEY and CDR2 SMNVEV (reference sequence). The V and J ends lost 5 bases and 5 bases respectively, with 15 bases between them. CDR3 loop: CASSPRRTGTEAFF. CDR3 sequence (DNA): TGTGCCAGCAGTCCGCGAAGAACAGGGACTGAAGCTTTCTTT.

The V and J genes are TRBV7-3 and TRBJ2-1; 10 bases line up with TRBD2. Germline lookup yields CDR1 SGHTA and CDR2 FQGTGA. V shed 5 bases, J shed 8 bases, and the junction held 9 bases outside the gene matches. The CDR3 consists of 15 residues. The CDR3 region is CASSPTSGLGYEQFF. For the CDR3, the DNA is TGTGCCAGCAGCCCGACTAGCGGGTTAGGCTATGAGCAGTTCTTC.

The rearrangement uses TRBV6-5 and TRBJ1-1, with 8 bases aligning to TRBD1. CDR1 is MNHEY, CDR2 SVGAGI, per germline. Trimming took 6 bases from V and 4 from J; bases not matched to a gene: 7. The CDR3 extends over 14 amino acids. CDR3 protein: CASRVDRETTEAFF. CDR3 bases: TGTGCCAGCAGGGTGGACAGGGAGACCACTGAAGCTTTCTTT.

This clone has only a few counts. This chain uses TRBV2 with TRBJ2-3; TRBD1 matches at 7 bases. J gave up 2 bases and V 3 bases, and 17 bases lay outside the gene matches. There are 19 residues in the CDR3. Per germline, CDR1 SNHLY and CDR2 FYNNEI. This CDR3 reads CASSDPNLLGTDNTDTQYF. The CDR3 coding sequence is TGTGCCAGCAGTGATCCCAACCTGTTAGGGACAGATAACACAGATACGCAGTATTTT.

The rearrangement uses TRBV19 and TRBJ2-7; D is uncertain. The CDR3 runs to 14 residues. Trimming removed 5 bases at V and 4 bases at J, with 15 bases between. The germline CDR1 and CDR2 sequences are LNHDA and SQIVND (reference sequence). The CDR3 region has the DNA TGTGCCAGTAGTCCCTCCCCGGGTCGGTACGAGCAGTACTTC. Its translation is CASSPSPGRYEQYF.

For this clone: Other DNA sequences from this sample encode an identical CDR3 as well. This chain joins TRBV6-5 and TRBJ1-4, with D perhaps matching TRBD1 (5 bases). CDR1 MNHEY and CDR2 SVGAGI come from the germline V gene. This CDR3 comprises 15 residues. Trimming stripped 5 bases from V and 1 base from J, with 11 bases between. The chain's CDR3 is CASSRTRGTNEKLFF. CDR3 in DNA: TGTGCCAGCAGTCGGACAAGGGGAACTAATGAAAAACTGTTTTTT.